This paragraph covers one TCR beta chain sequence. Its cognate antigen is unknown. This entry belongs to a study of CD8 T cells in Susac syndrome. General observations from the study: Regarding the TCR sequencing and HLA analysis, the study admitted that a relatively small number of individuals were involved.

Peripheral blood CD8+ and CD4+ T cells were profiled by TCR beta sequencing. TEMRA cells were enriched by FACS, and CD4+ and CD8+ T cells were negatively isolated. Reverse transcription used about 0.45 to 1 ug RNA and random hexamers. A multiplex approach, immunoSEQ multiplex PCR, amplified TCR beta CDR3 across 54 Vbeta and 13 Jbeta. TCRdb reanalysed the immunoSEQ multiplex PCR reads using MiXCR and keeps one entry per CDR3 protein. The table includes some 170,000 distinct CDR3 sequences, just under 95% detected once. The source of this sequence is a human donor in good health. Sequenced input: CD4+ T cells from PBMCs.

The CDR3 region is CSVEGDRGLGEQFF. As DNA, the CDR3 is TGCAGCGTTGAAGGGGACAGGGGGCTCGGTGAGCAGTTCTTC. V usage is TRBV29-1 and J usage is TRBJ2-1; 12 bases align to TRBD1. The germline CDR1 and CDR2 sequences are SQVTM and ANQGSEA. J gave up 9 bases and V 1 base, and 4 bases lay outside the gene matches. This CDR3 is built from 14 residues.